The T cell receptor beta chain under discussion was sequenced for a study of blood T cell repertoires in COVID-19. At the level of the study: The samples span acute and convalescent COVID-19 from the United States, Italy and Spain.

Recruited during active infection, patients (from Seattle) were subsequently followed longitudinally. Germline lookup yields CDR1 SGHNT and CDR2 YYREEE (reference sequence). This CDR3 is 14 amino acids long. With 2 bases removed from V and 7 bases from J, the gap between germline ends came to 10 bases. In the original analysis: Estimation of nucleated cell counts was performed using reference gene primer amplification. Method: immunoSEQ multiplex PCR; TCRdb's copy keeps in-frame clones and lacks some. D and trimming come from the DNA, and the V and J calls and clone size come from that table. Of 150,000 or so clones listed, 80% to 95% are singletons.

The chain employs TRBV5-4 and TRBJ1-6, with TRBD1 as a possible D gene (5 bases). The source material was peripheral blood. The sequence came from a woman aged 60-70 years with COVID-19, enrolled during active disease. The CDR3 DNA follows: TGTGCCAGCAGCTTTGGACAACCCAATTCACCCCTCCACTTT. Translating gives CASSFGQPNSPLHF.